This T cell receptor beta chain was obtained from a study of shared clonotypes between healthy human individuals. The naive CD8 subset, CD45RO-negative cells positively selected for CCR7, excluded terminally differentiated effector memory CD45RA+ cells. Everyone who donated was a Caucasian adult who lived in Nashville, Tennessee. In replicate PCRs of sorted subsets, about 220 ng DNA, approximately 30,000 T cell genomes, was used. Here immunoSEQ multiplex PCR was the method, and the copy in TCRdb shows in-frame clones only, minus some. The sample consists of some 2,000,000 clones, around 96% of them appearing once. With regard to this clone: Its antigen is unidentified.

V lost 5 bases to trimming and J lost 2 bases; unmatched junction nucleotides: 6. Germline V lookup: CDR1 MNHEY, CDR2 SMNVEV (reference sequence). This CDR3 contains 16 residues. Notes on the study in general: For naive CD4 cells, roughly 4.6% of clonotypes were shared across a handful of donors.

This receptor was taken from a man between 18 and 35 years old in good health. The source material was naive CD8+ T cells sorted from blood. The rearrangement uses TRBV27 and TRBJ2-2; 9 bases fit TRBD2. The CDR3 sequence: CASSTPSGVNTGELFF. CDR3 nucleotide sequence: TGTGCCAGCAGTACACCTAGCGGGGTCAACACCGGGGAGCTGTTTTTT.